The 15 T cell receptor beta chains in this list originate from one sample, sequenced in a study of T cells in localized non-small cell lung cancer. Produced via immunoSEQ multiplex PCR; TCRdb's table is partial and in-frame only. The sample lists tens of thousands of clones, roughly 90% occurring once. Here the sequenced sample was peripheral blood, taken before any cancer treatment. These TCRs come from a woman between 35 and 70 years old with stage I lung adenocarcinoma.

V and J are TRBV19 and TRBJ1-4; 10 bases are a match to TRBD1. Germline V gives CDR1 LNHDA, CDR2 SQIVND (reference sequence). Trimming took 9 bases from V and 8 from J; bases not matched to a gene: 9. The CDR3 spans 14 residues. The CDR3 sequence is CASSLLGQGEKLFF. CDR3 coding DNA: TGTGCCAGCAGCCTTTTGGGACAGGGGGAAAAACTGTTTTTT.

This clone was observed a single time. The genes are TRBV11-1 and TRBJ2-3; the match to TRBD1 covers 9 bases. After removal of 5 bases from V and 0 bases from J, the junction contained 6 bases not matched to a gene. This CDR3 comprises 16 residues. Germline CDR1 SGHAT, CDR2 FQDESV (reference sequence). The CDR3 nucleotides read TGTGCCAGCAGCCCGGGGACAGGGCTTAGCACAGATACGCAGTATTTT. This gives the protein CASSPGTGLSTDTQYF.

This clone came up a few times. The chain joins TRBV4-3 to TRBJ1-1; 8 nucleotides align to TRBD1. The CDR3 sequence is 14 residues long. J lost 6 bases, V lost 4 bases, and 7 bases had no gene match. The germline gives CDR1 LGHNA, CDR2 YSLEER. The CDR3 sequence: CASSPDRAWAEAFF. The CDR3 DNA reads as TGCGCCAGCAGCCCGGACAGGGCGTGGGCTGAAGCTTTCTTT.

V gene TRBV10-3 combines with J gene TRBJ1-1; D might be TRBD1 (6 bases). V was cut by 6 bases and J by 3 bases, with 20 bases left in between. This CDR3 is 16 amino acids long. Germline V lookup: CDR1 ENHRY, CDR2 SYGVKD. The CDR3 loop reads CAISRGAGQRDTEAFF. In nucleotides, the CDR3 is TGTGCCATCAGCAGAGGGGCTGGACAGAGGGACACTGAAGCTTTCTTT.

The chain uses TRBV6-1 and TRBJ2-1, with D unclear. There are 13 residues in the CDR3. Trimming shortened V by 6 bases and J by 0 bases, and 6 bases separated the two germline ends. CDR1 is MNHNS, CDR2 SASEGT, per germline. This chain's CDR3 is CASRLSSYNEQFF. Here the CDR3 DNA reads TGTGCCAGCAGGCTGAGCTCCTACAATGAGCAGTTCTTC.

The V gene is TRBV5-6, the J gene TRBJ2-7; 11 nucleotides match TRBD1. V dropped 0 bases and J dropped 6; count of bases not matched to a gene: 5. The length of the CDR3 is 15 residues. Germline-derived CDR1 and CDR2 are SGHDT and YYEEEE. The CDR3 nucleotides are TGTGCCAGCAGCTTGGTGCGGACAGGGGGCGGCGAGCAGTACTTC. Translation: CASSLVRTGGGEQYF. The variable domain in full, completed from reference TRBV5-6 and TRBJ2-7, reads DAGVTQSPTHLIKTRGQQVTLRCSPKSGHDTVSWYQQALGQGPQFIFQYYEEEERQRGNFPDRFSGHQFPNYSSELNVNALLLGDSALYLCASSLVRTGGGEQYFGPGTRLTVT.

This rearrangement joins TRBV7-2 to TRBJ1-3; D call uncertain. Per germline, CDR1 SGHTA and CDR2 FQGNSA. V was cut by 5 bases and J by 3 bases, with 11 bases left in between. This CDR3 contains 14 residues. CDR3 sequence: CASSLLDLGNTIYF. Here the CDR3 DNA reads TGTGCCAGCAGCCTCCTGGACCTTGGAAACACCATATATTTT.

This sequence joins TRBV19 and TRBJ1-1, with 11 bases matching TRBD1. CDR1 LNHDA and CDR2 SQIVND come from the germline V gene (reference sequence). J gave up 4 bases and V 8 bases, and 6 bases lay outside the gene matches. The length of the CDR3 is 14 residues. The CDR3 DNA follows: TGTGCCAGTTCCCGGACAGGGGGCGGCACTGAAGCTTTCTTT. Encoded protein: CASSRTGGGTEAFF.

V and J are TRBV28 and TRBJ1-1; 9 bases match TRBD1. V gave up 3 bases and J gave up 7 bases; unmatched junction bases: 18. The CDR3 length is 18 residues. CDR1 and CDR2 (germline): MDHEN, SYDVKM. For the CDR3, the DNA is TGTGCCAGCAGTTTTATTAACCCACAGGGGGCTAGTCGGAATGAAGCTTTCTTT. It translates to CASSFINPQGASRNEAFF. The full variable domain, its missing parts supplied by reference TRBV28 and TRBJ1-1, is DVKVTQSSRYLVKRTGEKVFLECVQDMDHENMFWYRQDPGLGLRLIYFSYDVKMKEKGDIPEGYSVSREKKERFSLILESASTNQTSMYLCASSFINPQGASRNEAFFGQGTRLTVV.

V is TRBV15 and J is TRBJ1-2; no clear D. V lost 1 base and J 4 bases, leaving 7 bases between the germline ends. Germline assignment: CDR1 LNHNV and CDR2 YYDKDF (reference sequence). This CDR3 has 13 amino acids. CDR3 region: CATSRGGSYGYTF. The CDR3 DNA sequence: TGTGCCACCAGCAGAGGGGGAAGCTATGGCTACACCTTC.

This sequence joins TRBV30 and TRBJ1-5, with D perhaps TRBD1 (6 bases). CDR1 and CDR2 from the germline V gene are GTSNPN and SVGIG (reference sequence). The CDR3 runs 15 residues. Trimming shortened V by 2 bases and J by 4 bases, and 15 bases separated the two germline ends. CDR3 protein: CAWSSPGTQNQPQHF. CDR3 nucleotide sequence: TGTGCCTGGAGTTCCCCCGGGACACAAAATCAGCCCCAGCATTTT.

The V gene is TRBV5-4, the J gene TRBJ1-2, with a tentative D call TRBD1 (5 bases). The length of the CDR3 is 13 residues. Per germline, CDR1 SGHNT and CDR2 YYREEE (reference sequence). Trimming cost V 5 bases and J 1 base, with 9 bases left between them. Here the CDR3 DNA reads TGTGCCAGCAGGGTCGGGGGTAACTATGGCTACACCTTC. It translates to CASRVGGNYGYTF.

The chain joins TRBV5-1 to TRBJ1-2; no clear D. The germline V gene encodes CDR1 SGHRS and CDR2 YFSETQ. The CDR3 loop spans 13 amino acids. V lost 2 bases and J 4 bases, leaving 9 bases between the germline ends. CDR3 amino acids: CASSFGQFYGYTF. CDR3 coding DNA: TGCGCCAGCAGCTTCGGGCAGTTCTATGGCTACACCTTC.

This chain links TRBV30 with TRBJ1-4; D gene uncertain. The CDR3 contains 14 residues. From germline, CDR1 is GTSNPN and CDR2 SVGIG (reference sequence). The V end was cut by 0 bases, the J end by 7 bases, with 12 bases between. The CDR3 DNA reads as TGTGCCTGGAGTGTCTCTTTTTTCGGTGAAAAACTGTTTTTT. It encodes CAWSVSFFGEKLFF.

The V call is TRBV15, the J call TRBJ2-5; no firm D call. V gave up 0 bases and J gave up 2 bases, with 16 bases separating them. This CDR3 comprises 17 residues. Per germline, CDR1 LNHNV and CDR2 YYDKDF (reference sequence). The CDR3 protein is CATSRDIGSDGQETQYF. DNA for the CDR3: TGTGCCACCAGCAGAGATATCGGGTCGGACGGGCAAGAGACCCAGTACTTC.